This T cell receptor beta chain stems from a study of shared clonotypes between healthy human individuals. The CDR3 is made up of 12 amino acids. Deletions cut 3 bases from V and 5 bases from J, with 9 bases between. Germline CDR1 reads SGHNT; CDR2 reads YYREEE (reference sequence). Terminally differentiated effector memory CD45RA+ cells were left out of the naive CD8 fraction, which was CD45RO-negative and positively selected for CCR7. The healthy adult donors were HIV-negative and reported no recent acute infections or vaccinations. The assay used deep level. Sequenced by immunoSEQ multiplex PCR; TCRdb stores in-frame clones only, minus some. Of millions of clones in the sample, less than 95% were seen once.

The material sequenced was naive CD8+ T cells sorted from blood. The chain links TRBV5-4 to TRBJ2-7; D gene unclear. This clonotype was obtained from a man between 18 and 29 years old in good health. This CDR3 is CASSSPGHEQYF. CDR3 DNA sequence: TGTGCCAGCAGCTCTCCAGGACACGAGCAGTACTTC.